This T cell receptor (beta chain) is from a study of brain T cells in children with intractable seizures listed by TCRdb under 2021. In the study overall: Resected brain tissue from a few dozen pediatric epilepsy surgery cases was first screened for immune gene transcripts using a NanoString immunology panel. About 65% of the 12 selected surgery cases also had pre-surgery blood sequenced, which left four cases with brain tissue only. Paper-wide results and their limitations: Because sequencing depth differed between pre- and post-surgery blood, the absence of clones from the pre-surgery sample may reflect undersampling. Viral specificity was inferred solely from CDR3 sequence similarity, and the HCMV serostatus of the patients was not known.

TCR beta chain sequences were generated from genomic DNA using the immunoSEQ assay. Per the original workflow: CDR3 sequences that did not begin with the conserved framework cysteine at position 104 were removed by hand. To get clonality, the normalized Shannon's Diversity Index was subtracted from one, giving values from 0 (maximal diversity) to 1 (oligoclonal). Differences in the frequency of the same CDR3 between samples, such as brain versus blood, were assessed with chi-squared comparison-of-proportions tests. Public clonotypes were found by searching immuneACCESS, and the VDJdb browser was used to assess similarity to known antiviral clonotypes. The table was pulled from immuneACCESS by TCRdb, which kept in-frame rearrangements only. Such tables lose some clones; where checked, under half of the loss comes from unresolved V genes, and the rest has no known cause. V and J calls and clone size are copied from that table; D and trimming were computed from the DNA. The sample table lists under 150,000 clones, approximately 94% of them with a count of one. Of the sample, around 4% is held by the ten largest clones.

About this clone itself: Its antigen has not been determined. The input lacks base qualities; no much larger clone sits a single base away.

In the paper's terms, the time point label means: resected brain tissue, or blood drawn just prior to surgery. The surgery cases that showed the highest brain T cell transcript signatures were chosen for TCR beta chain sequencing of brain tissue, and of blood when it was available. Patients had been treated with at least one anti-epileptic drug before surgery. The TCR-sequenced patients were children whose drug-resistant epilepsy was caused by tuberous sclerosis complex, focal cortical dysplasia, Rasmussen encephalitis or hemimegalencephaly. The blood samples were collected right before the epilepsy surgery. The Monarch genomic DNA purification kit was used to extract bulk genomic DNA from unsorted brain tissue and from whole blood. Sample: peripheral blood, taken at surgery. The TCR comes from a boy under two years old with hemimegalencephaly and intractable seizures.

The DNA sequence is TGCGCCAGCAGCCCTCTCAGGGGGGATACGCAGTATTTT. The translation is CASSPLRGDTQYF. The rearrangement combines TRBV5-1 with TRBJ2-3, and TRBD1 aligns with 7 junction nucleotides. The germline V gene encodes CDR1 SGHRS and CDR2 YFSETQ. From cysteine to phenylalanine, the CDR3 is 13 amino acids long. Of all the DNA, just the CDR3 is kept, 39 bases in frame from base 1. The V end gives up 4 bases and the J end 6 bases, leaving 5 bases in the junction not matched to a gene.